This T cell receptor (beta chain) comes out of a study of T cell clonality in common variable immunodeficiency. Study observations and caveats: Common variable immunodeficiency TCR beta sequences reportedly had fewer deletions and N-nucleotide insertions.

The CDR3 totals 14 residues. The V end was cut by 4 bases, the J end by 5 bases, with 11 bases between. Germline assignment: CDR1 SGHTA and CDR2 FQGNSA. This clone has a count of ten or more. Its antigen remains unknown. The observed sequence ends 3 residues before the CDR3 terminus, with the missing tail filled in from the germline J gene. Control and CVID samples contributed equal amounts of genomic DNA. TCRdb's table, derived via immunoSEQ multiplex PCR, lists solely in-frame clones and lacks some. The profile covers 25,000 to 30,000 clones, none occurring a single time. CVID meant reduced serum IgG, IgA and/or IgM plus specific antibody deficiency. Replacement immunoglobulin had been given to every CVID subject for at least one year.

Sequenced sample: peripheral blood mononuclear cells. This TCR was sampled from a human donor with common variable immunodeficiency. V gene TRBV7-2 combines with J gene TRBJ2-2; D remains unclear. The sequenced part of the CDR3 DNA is TGTGCCAGCAGCTCTAATCCCGTAACCGGGGAG. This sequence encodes CASSSNPVTGE. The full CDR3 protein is CASSSNPVTGELFF.